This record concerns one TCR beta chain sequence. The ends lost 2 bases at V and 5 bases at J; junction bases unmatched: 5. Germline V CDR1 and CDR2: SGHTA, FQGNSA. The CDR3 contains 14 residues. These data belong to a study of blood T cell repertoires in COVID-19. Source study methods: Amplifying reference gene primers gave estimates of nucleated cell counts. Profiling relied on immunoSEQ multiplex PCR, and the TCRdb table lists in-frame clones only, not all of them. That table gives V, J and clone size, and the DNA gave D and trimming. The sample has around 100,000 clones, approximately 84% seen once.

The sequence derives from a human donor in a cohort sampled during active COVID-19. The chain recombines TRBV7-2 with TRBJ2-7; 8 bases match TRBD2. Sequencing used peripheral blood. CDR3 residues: CASSLLAGSHEQYF. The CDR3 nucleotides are TGTGCCAGCAGCTTATTAGCGGGGTCCCACGAGCAGTACTTC.